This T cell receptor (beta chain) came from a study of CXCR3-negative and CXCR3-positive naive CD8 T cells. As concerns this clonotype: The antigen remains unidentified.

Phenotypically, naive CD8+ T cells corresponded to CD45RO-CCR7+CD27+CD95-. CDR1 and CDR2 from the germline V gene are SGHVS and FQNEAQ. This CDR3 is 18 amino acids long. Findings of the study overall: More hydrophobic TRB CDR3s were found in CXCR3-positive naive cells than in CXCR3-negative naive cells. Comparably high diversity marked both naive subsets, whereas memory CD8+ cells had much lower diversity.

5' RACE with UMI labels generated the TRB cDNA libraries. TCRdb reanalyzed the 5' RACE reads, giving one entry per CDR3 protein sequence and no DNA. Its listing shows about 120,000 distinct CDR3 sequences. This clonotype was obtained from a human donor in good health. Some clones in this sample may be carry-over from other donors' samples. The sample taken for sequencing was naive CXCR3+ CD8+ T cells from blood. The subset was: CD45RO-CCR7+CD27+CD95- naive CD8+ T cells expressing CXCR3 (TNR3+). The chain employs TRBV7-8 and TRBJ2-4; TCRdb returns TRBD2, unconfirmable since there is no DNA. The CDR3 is CASSLLPQGPSAKNIQYF.